This T cell receptor (beta chain) was recovered during a study of regulatory T cells in long-lasting Graves disease. Across the whole study: For a period under 3 months, newly diagnosed Graves' patients had taken antithyroid drugs. Study-level results: Persistent Graves' patients showed less TCR diversity than newly diagnosed ones.

V lost 11 bases and J 3 bases, leaving 19 bases between the germline ends. The germline V gene encodes CDR1 SNHLY and CDR2 FYNNEI. The CDR3 is made up of 14 amino acids. Through Arm-PCR of CDR3 regions and iRepertoire HTBI primers, TCR beta libraries were built. Each CDR3 protein gets one entry after TCRdb re-called the multiplex PCR reads with MiXCR. This sample has around 250,000 distinct CDR3 sequences, with under 20% found just once. At least ten counts were recorded for this clonotype. No antigen is known for it. Time point reported: newly diagnosed GD, antithyroid drugs for less than 3 months. The TCR library was prepared using RNA isolated from PBMCs. These same records also appear under a second study, on T cells in Graves' hyperthyroidism and ophthalmopathy. That investigation notes: Most thyroid clonotypes expanded above 0.001 were also detected in blood.

V gene TRBV2 combines with J gene TRBJ1-2; D gene uncertain. The source material was peripheral blood mononuclear cells (PBMCs), sampled at new diagnosis, from a patient treated with antithyroid drugs. This clonotype was obtained from a woman under 40 with Graves disease. The CDR3 coding sequence is TGTGCCGCCTCCGGGATGCGTTCGGACTATGGCTACACCTTC. This encodes CAASGMRSDYGYTF.